The T cell receptor beta chain described here comes from a study of blood T cell repertoires in COVID-19. Study-wide context: Whether acute or convalescent, the COVID-19 samples came from the United States, Italy and Spain.

V gave up 5 bases and J gave up 2 bases, with 15 bases separating them. The CDR3 extends over 16 amino acids. The germline CDR1 and CDR2 sequences are SGHVS and FQNEAQ. The repertoire was sequenced with immunoSEQ multiplex PCR; TCRdb's copy has only in-frame clones and lacks some. The table includes about 500,000 clones, approximately 88% detected once. The sequenced sample was peripheral blood. The J gene is TRBJ2-2, the V gene TRBV7-8; maybe TRBD2 (6 bases). The clonotype was recovered from a woman aged 50 to 60 with COVID-19, enrolled during active disease. For the CDR3, the DNA is TGTGCCAGCAGCCCACGGGGGACTGGCAACACCGGGGAGCTGTTTTTT. Translating gives CASSPRGTGNTGELFF.